The entry below describes one T cell receptor beta chain. This sample was included in a study of blood T cell repertoires in COVID-19. Study at large: COVID-19 samples, acute and convalescent, were from the United States, Italy and Spain.

The CDR3 totals 13 residues. CDR1 SGHDT and CDR2 YYEEEE come from the germline V gene. Germline trimming cut 0 bases from V and 11 bases from J; bases unmatched to any gene: 7. Original analysis: Amplification of reference gene primers provided the estimated nucleated cell counts. Libraries were prepared by immunoSEQ multiplex PCR; TCRdb keeps only in-frame clonotypes and omits some of them. V and J calls and clone size are given by that table; D and trimming were obtained from the DNA. The sample includes 250,000 or so clones, about four fifths of them seen just once. Sequencing was performed on peripheral blood. This clonotype was sampled from a man aged 50 to 59 with acute or convalescent COVID-19. The chain carries TRBV5-6 and TRBJ1-1, with TRBD1 matching over 7 bases. In DNA, the CDR3 is TGTGCCAGCAGCTTGGCGGACAGGCCGGCGGCTTTCTTT. This sequence encodes CASSLADRPAAFF.